What follows are 13 T cell receptor beta chains derived from one specimen sequenced in a study of response to subunit inactivated influenza vaccine. TCRdb itself ran the RT-PCR reads through MiXCR, one entry per CDR3 protein. This table holds 800,000 to 1,000,000 distinct CDR3 sequences, approximately 22% found once. This specimen was PBMCs from blood, taken more than 4 days after vaccination. These TCRs come from a man between 45 and 60 years old who received an inactivated influenza vaccine.

V and J are TRBV5-1 and TRBJ2-2; 7 bases fit TRBD1. The trim removed 0 bases at V and 0 bases at J, leaving 5 bases unmatched. In germline, CDR1 is SGHRS, CDR2 YFSETQ. The CDR3 totals 17 residues. CDR3: CASSLEGQRANTGELFF. CDR3 nucleotide sequence: TGCGCCAGCAGCTTGGAGGGACAGCGAGCGAACACCGGGGAGCTGTTTTTT.

V gene TRBV12-3 or TRBV12-4 combines with J gene TRBJ2-2; the match to TRBD2 covers 12 bases. With 6 bases clipped from V and 16 bases from J, the junction kept 9 bases outside the gene matches. The CDR3 sequence is 13 residues long. The CDR3 DNA reads TGTGCCAGCAGCCCTACTAGCGGGGGGCCACCGTTTTTT. It is translated as CASSPTSGGPPFF.

This clonotype was observed a handful of times. CDR3 protein: CASSYRAGANSPDTQYF. The CDR3 DNA is TGTGCCAGCAGTTACAGGGCAGGGGCGAACTCGCCAGATACGCAGTATTTT. The chain couples TRBV6-2 or TRBV6-3 to TRBJ2-3; weak D call: TRBD1 (6 bases). Germline assignment: CDR1 MNHEY and CDR2 SVGEGT. The germline V and J ends were trimmed by 2 bases and 4 bases, with 19 bases remaining between them. The length of the CDR3 is 17 residues.

This clonotype was seen many times. V is TRBV7-8 and J is TRBJ2-1; 9 bases agree with TRBD1. There are 15 residues in the CDR3. The J segment lost 6 bases and the V segment lost 5 bases, leaving 8 bases of the junction unmatched. Germline V lookup: CDR1 SGHVS, CDR2 FQNEAQ. For the CDR3, the DNA is TGTGCCAGCAGCGAGGGACAGGGAGGAGGCAATGAGCAGTTCTTC. This encodes CASSEGQGGGNEQFF.

The chain couples TRBV3-1 to TRBJ2-7; unclear D gene. V gave up 3 bases and J gave up 3 bases, with 15 bases separating them. Germline V gene sequence: CDR1 LGHDT, CDR2 YNNKEL (reference sequence). The CDR3 sequence is 15 residues long. The CDR3 DNA is TGTGCCAGCAGCCAGGCCGCGGACGGGTTCTACGAGCAGTACTTC. Amino acids: CASSQAADGFYEQYF.

The chain combines TRBV6-1 with TRBJ2-7; 11 bases agree with TRBD2. The germline V gene has CDR1 MNHNS and CDR2 SASEGT. J lost 2 bases, V lost 4 bases, and 7 bases had no gene match. The CDR3 covers 16 residues. CDR3 in DNA: TGTGCCAGCAGTGTCAGCGGGACTAGCGGAACCTACGAGCAGTACTTC. Its translation is CASSVSGTSGTYEQYF.

The gene calls are TRBV7-3 and TRBJ2-5; 12 nucleotides match TRBD1. With V trimmed by 5 bases and J by 5 bases, 6 bases remained unmatched. The CDR3 totals 15 residues. Germline values: CDR1 SGHTA, CDR2 FQGTGA. Here the CDR3 reads CASSASGTGGETQYF. The CDR3 DNA reads as TGTGCCAGCAGCGCATCTGGGACAGGGGGCGAGACCCAGTACTTC.

This clonotype has ten or more counts. J is TRBJ1-1 and V is TRBV7-3, with a tentative D call TRBD1 (5 bases). With 5 bases removed from V and 1 base from J, the gap between germline ends came to 11 bases. Germline CDR1 reads SGHTA; CDR2 reads FQGTGA. The CDR3 runs to 14 residues. This chain's CDR3 is CASSPGPGNTEAFF. The CDR3 bases are TGTGCCAGCAGCCCGGGACCTGGGAACACTGAAGCTTTCTTT.

This clonotype was observed a single time. The genes are TRBV27 and TRBJ2-7; 7 bases are shared with TRBD1. The CDR3 contains 15 residues. The ends lost 8 bases at V and 3 bases at J; junction bases unmatched: 13. Germline assignment: CDR1 MNHEY and CDR2 SMNVEV (reference sequence). The CDR3 spells CASATPRTGYYEQYF. CDR3 sequence (DNA): TGTGCCAGCGCCACCCCGCGGACAGGATACTACGAGCAGTACTTC.

This clonotype came up many times. The chain is built from TRBV5-1 and TRBJ2-1; 10 positions match TRBD2. The CDR3 has 17 amino acids. Germline CDR1 reads SGHRS; CDR2 reads YFSETQ. The junction had 9 bases not matched to a gene; V was cut back by 4 bases and J by 2 bases. CDR3 nucleotide sequence: TGCGCCAGCAGCGGGGGTCTAGCGGGGGCCCCCTACAATGAGCAGTTCTTC. Translation gives CASSGGLAGAPYNEQFF.

The chain has TRBV24-1 and TRBJ2-5; 10 nucleotides line up with TRBD2. This CDR3 comprises 14 residues. Losses at the gene ends were 9 bases for V and 4 bases for J; bases not matched to a gene: 7. Germline CDR1 KGHDR, CDR2 SFDVKD. The CDR3 here is CATSSGSDGETQYF. Written as DNA, the CDR3 is TGTGCCACCTCTAGCGGGAGCGATGGAGAGACCCAGTACTTC.

This clonotype occurred many times. This rearrangement joins TRBV29-1 to TRBJ1-5; no clear D gene. Germline V lookup: CDR1 SQVTM, CDR2 ANQGSEA. There are 13 residues in the CDR3. V dropped 4 bases and J dropped 4 bases, with 11 bases sitting between them. CDR3 amino acids: CSVVDGINQPQHF. DNA of the CDR3: TGCAGCGTTGTGGACGGCATAAATCAGCCCCAGCATTTT.

The chain couples TRBV6-2 or TRBV6-3 to TRBJ2-3, with 8 bases aligning to TRBD1. The CDR3 totals 12 residues. CDR1 and CDR2 (germline): MNHEY, SVGEGT. Losses at the gene ends were 5 bases for V and 11 bases for J; bases not matched to a gene: 6. CDR3 nucleotide sequence: TGTGCCAGCAGTAGGGACAGGTTCCTGCAGTATTTT. This encodes CASSRDRFLQYF.